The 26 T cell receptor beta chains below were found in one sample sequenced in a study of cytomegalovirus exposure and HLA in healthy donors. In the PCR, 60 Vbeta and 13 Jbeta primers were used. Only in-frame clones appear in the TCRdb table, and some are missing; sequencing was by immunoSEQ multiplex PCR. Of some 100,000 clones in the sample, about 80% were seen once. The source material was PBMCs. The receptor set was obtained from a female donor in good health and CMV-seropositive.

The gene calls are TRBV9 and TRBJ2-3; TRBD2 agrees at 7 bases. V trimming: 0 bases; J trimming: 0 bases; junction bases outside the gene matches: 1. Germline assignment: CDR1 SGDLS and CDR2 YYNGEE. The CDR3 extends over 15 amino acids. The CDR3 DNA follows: TGTGCCAGCAGCGTAGTCGGGGGGAGCACAGATACGCAGTATTTT. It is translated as CASSVVGGSTDTQYF.

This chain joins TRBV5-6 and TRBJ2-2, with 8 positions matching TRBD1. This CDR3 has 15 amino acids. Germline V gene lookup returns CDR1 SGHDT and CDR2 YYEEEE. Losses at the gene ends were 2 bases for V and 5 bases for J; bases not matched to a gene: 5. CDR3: CASSFRDRQTGELFF. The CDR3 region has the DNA TGTGCCAGCAGCTTCCGGGACAGGCAAACCGGGGAGCTGTTTTTT.

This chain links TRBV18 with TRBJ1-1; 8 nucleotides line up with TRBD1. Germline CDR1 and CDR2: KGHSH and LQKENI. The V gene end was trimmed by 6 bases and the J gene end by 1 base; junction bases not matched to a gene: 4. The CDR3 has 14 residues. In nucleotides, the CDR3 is TGTGCCAGCTCTCTTCAGGGGGCGAACACTGAAGCTTTCTTT. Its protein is CASSLQGANTEAFF.

The DNA for the CDR3 is TGTGCCAGCAGCTTAGCACCGGGACAACCTACCGAGCAGTACTTC. Translation gives CASSLAPGQPTEQYF. The chain carries TRBV7-9 and TRBJ2-7; a weak D match, TRBD1 (6 bases). The CDR3 totals 15 residues. V was pared by 0 bases and J by 6 bases, with 15 bases between. Germline CDR1 is SEHNR and CDR2 is FQNEAQ (reference sequence).

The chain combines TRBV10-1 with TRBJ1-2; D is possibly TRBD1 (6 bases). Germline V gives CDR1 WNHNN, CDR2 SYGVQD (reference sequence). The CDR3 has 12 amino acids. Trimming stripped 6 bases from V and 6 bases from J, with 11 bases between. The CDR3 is CASRLQGHGYTF. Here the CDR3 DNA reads TGCGCCAGCAGACTACAGGGTCATGGCTACACCTTC.

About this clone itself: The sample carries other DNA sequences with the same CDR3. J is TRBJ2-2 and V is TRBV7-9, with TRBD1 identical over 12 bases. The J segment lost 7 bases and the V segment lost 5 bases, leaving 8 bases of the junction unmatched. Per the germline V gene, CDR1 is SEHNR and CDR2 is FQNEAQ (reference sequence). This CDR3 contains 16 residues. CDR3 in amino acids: CASSPGQGATGGELFF. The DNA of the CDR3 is TGTGCCAGCAGCCCGGGACAGGGGGCTACGGGCGGGGAGCTGTTTTTT.

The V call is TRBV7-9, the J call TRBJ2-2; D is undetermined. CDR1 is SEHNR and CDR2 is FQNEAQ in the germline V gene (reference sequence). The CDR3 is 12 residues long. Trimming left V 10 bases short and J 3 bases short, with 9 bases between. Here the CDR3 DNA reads TGTGCCACCTCTTCGTACACCGGGGAGCTGTTTTTT. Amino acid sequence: CATSSYTGELFF.

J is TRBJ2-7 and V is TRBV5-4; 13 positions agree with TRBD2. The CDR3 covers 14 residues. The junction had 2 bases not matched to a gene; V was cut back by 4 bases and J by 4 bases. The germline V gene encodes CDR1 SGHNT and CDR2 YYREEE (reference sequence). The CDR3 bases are TGTGCCAGCAGCACTAGCGGGGGGGTTTACGAGCAGTACTTC. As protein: CASSTSGGVYEQYF. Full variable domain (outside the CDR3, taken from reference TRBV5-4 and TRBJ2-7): ETGVTQSPTHLIKTRGQQVTLRCSSQSGHNTVSWYQQALGQGPQFIFQYYREEENGRGNFPPRFSGLQFPNYSSELNVNALELDDSALYLCASSTSGGVYEQYFGPGTRLTVT.

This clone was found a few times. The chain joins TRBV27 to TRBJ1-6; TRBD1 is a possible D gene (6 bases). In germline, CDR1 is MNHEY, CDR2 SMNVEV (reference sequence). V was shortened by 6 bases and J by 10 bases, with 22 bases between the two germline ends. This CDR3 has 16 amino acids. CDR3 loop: CASRPYTQGLVSPLHF. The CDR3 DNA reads TGTGCCAGCAGACCCTATACGCAGGGGTTGGTCTCACCCCTCCACTTT.

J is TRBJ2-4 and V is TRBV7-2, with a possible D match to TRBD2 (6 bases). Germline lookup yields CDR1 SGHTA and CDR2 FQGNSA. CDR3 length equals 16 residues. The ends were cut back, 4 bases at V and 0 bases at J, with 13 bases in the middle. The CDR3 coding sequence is TGTGCCAGCAGCTCTTCCGCGGGGTTAGCCAAAAACATTCAGTACTTC. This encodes CASSSSAGLAKNIQYF. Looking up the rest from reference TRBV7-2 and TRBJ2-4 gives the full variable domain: GAGVSQSPSNKVTEKGKDVELRCDPISGHTALYWYRQSLGQGLEFLIYFQGNSAPDKSGLPSDRFSAERTGGSVSTLTIQRTQQEDSAVYLCASSSSAGLAKNIQYFGAGTRLSVL.

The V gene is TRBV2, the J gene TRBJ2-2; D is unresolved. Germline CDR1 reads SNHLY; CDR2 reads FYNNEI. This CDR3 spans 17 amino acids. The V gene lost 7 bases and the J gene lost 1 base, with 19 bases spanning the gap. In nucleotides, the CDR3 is TGTGCCAGCACTTCACCCCCCCTATCAAGGAACACCGGGGAGCTGTTTTTT. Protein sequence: CASTSPPLSRNTGELFF.

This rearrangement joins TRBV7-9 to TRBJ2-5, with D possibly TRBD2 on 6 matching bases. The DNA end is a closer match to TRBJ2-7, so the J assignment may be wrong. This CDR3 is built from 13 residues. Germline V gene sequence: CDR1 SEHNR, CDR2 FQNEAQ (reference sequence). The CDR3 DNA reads TGTGCCAGCAGCAGGACTACCTCCTACGAGCAGTACTTC. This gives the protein CASSRTTSYEQYF.

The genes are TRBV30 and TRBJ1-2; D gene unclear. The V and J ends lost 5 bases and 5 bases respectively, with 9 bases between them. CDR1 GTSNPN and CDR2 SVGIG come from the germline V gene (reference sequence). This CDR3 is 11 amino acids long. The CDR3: CAWSRGYGYTF. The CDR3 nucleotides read TGTGCCTGGTCAAGAGGGTATGGCTACACCTTC. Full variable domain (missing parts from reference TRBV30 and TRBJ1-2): SQTIHQWPATLVQPVGSPLSLECTVEGTSNPNLYWYRQAAGRGLQLLFYSVGIGQISSEVPQNLSASRPQDRQFILSSKKLLLSDSGFYLCAWSRGYGYTFGSGTRLTVV.

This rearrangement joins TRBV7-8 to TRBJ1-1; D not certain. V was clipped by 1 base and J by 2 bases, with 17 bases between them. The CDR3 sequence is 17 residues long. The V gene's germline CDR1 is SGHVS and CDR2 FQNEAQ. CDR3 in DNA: TGTGCCAGCAGCTTAGGGAAGGGCGGGTTAATTAACACTGAAGCTTTCTTT. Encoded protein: CASSLGKGGLINTEAFF.

DNA for the CDR3: TGTGCCAGCAGCCGGGGACTAGCGGGGGGGCCTATTCGTCGGGGCACAGATACGCAGTATTTT. As protein: CASSRGLAGGPIRRGTDTQYF. This chain connects TRBV4-2 to TRBJ2-3; 16 bases are a match to TRBD2. The CDR3 spans 21 residues. Germline V gene sequence: CDR1 LGHNA, CDR2 YNFKEQ. V gave up 4 bases and J gave up 1 base; unmatched junction bases: 14.

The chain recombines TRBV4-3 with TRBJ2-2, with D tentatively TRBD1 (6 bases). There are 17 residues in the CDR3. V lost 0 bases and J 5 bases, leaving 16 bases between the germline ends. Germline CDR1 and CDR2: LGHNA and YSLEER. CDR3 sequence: CASSQEVTGIGTGELFF. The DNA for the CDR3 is TGCGCCAGCAGCCAAGAGGTCACAGGGATTGGGACCGGGGAGCTGTTTTTT.

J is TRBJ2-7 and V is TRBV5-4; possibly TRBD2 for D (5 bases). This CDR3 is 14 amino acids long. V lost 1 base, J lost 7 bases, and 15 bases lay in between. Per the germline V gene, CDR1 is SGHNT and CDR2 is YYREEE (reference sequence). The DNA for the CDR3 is TGTGCCAGCAGCTTGCATTCGGGGAGTCAGGAGCAGTACTTC. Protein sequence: CASSLHSGSQEQYF.

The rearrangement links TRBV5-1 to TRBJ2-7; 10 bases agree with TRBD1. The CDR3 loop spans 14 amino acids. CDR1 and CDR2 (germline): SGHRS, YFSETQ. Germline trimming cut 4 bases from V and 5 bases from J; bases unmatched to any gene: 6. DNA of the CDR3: TGCGCCAGCAGCCTGGACAGGGGGATAGACGAGCAGTACTTC. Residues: CASSLDRGIDEQYF.

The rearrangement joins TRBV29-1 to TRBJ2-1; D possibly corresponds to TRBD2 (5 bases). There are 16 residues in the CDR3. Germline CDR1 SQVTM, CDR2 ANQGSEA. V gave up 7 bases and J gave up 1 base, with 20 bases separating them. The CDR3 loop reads CSAEGSFSASYNEQFF. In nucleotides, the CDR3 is TGCAGCGCCGAAGGGTCCTTTAGCGCTTCCTACAATGAGCAGTTCTTC.

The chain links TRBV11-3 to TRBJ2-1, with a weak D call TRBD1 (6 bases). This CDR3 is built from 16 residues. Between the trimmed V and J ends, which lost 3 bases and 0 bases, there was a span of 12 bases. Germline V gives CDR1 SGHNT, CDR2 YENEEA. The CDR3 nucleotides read TGTGCCAGCAGCTTCGGGACACCTTTCTCCTACAATGAGCAGTTCTTC. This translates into CASSFGTPFSYNEQFF.

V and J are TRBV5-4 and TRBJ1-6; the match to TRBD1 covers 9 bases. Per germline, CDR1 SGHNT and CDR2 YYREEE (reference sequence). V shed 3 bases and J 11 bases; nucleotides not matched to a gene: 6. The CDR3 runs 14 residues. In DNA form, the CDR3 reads TGTGCCAGCAGCTCCCGGGACAGGGAGGCACCCCTCCACTTT. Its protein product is CASSSRDREAPLHF.

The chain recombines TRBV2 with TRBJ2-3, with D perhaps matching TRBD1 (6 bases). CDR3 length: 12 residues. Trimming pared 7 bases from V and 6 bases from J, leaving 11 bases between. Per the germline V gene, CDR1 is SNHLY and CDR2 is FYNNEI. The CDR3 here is CASTTQGDTQYF. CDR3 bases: TGTGCCAGCACAACCCAGGGGGATACGCAGTATTTT.

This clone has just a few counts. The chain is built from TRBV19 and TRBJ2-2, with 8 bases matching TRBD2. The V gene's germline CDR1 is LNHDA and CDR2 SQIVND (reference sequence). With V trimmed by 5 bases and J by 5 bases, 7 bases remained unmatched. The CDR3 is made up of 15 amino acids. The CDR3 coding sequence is TGTGCCAGTAGTCGGGAGGGGATGAGTACCGGGGAGCTGTTTTTT. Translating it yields CASSREGMSTGELFF.

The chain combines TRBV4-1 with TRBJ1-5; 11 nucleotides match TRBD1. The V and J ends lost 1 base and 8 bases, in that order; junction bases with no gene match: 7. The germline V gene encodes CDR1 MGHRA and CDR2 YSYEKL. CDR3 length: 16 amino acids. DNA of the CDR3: TGCGCCAGCAGCCAAGGTCGGGGACAGGGGGAAGAGCCCCAGCATTTT. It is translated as CASSQGRGQGEEPQHF.

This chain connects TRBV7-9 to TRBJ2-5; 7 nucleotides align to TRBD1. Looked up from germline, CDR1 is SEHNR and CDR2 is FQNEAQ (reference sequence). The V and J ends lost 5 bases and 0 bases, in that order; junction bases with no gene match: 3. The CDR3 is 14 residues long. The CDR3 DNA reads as TGTGCCAGCAGCCGTACAGGGGACCAAGAGACCCAGTACTTC. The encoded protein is CASSRTGDQETQYF.

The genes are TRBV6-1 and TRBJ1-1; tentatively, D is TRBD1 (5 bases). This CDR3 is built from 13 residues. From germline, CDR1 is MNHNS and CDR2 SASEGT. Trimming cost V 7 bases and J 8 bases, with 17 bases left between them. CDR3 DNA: TGTGCCAGCAATTACAAGGGGAACTTAGAAGCTTTCTTT. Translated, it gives CASNYKGNLEAFF.